The T cell receptor beta chain under discussion was sequenced for a study of regulatory T cells in long-lasting Graves disease (dated by TCRdb to about 2021). General notes on the study: Patients with newly diagnosed Graves' disease had been on antithyroid drugs for under 3 months. A total of around 33 samples underwent TCR sequencing, from some 13 patients with persistent Graves' disease and 20 or so patients with newly diagnosed Graves' disease. The study took place in China and was registered as a clinical trial. This study used TCR sequencing and RNA sequencing of peripheral blood to compare persistent Graves' disease patients against newly diagnosed Graves' disease patients. General conclusions and limits of the study: Only the TCR beta chain was sequenced and analyzed. The small sample size was acknowledged by the authors as a limitation that may reduce accuracy. Compared with newly diagnosed patients, persistent Graves' disease patients had lower TCR Shannon entropy and fewer highly expanded clones, which suggests clonal expansion. Only peripheral blood was studied, because thyroid tissue, the primary lesion, was inaccessible. Preferential use of TRBV28, TRBJ1-2 and TRBJ2-5 was observed in persistent disease, whereas TRBV20-1 and TRBJ2-1 were favored in newly diagnosed disease. Patients with persistent disease shared more public clonotypes (under 3,000) than newly diagnosed patients did (966).

Looking up the germline V gene (reference sequence) yields CDR1 MNHEY and CDR2 SMNVEV. For this chain, trimming is 3 bases at the V end and 3 bases at the J end, and the number of junction bases without a gene match is 2. Counted from cysteine to phenylalanine, this CDR3 has 14 amino acids. The kept DNA is CDR3 alone, 42 bases in frame from the first base. Explained via the paper, the time point label denotes: newly diagnosed GD, antithyroid drugs for less than 3 months. RNA was extracted from PBMCs in TRIzol for both TCR sequencing and RNA sequencing. The diagnosis of Graves' disease followed American Thyroid Association guidelines. The patients came from an endocrinology department in Xi'an, China. Each patient gave around 9 milliliters of peripheral blood, collected in an EDTA anticoagulant tube. Ficoll Paque Plus density gradient separation was used to isolate PBMCs, and no further T cell sorting was done. An Agilent 2100 Bioanalyzer and agarose gel were used to check RNA quality, while a NanoDrop 2000 measured RNA concentration.

Libraries were prepared through multiplex PCR. The sequencer listed for this sample is Illumina HiSeq 4000. CDR3 regions were amplified by Arm-PCR with iRepertoire HTBI primers to construct TCR beta libraries. Before sequencing, the PCR products underwent gel purification. In the original analysis: Gene usage analysis of CDR3 amino acid clonotypes used the approximately 62 TRBV and more than 13 TRBJ segments found across samples. COPE and FqMerger were used to merge filtered high-quality paired reads into contigs. BLAST was used to align contigs to IMGT TRBV, TRBD and TRBJ reference genes, with CDR3 defined following IMGT. Clonotypes above 0.1% frequency were classified as highly expanded clones. Repertoire diversity was measured by Shannon entropy, and V-J evenness by the Gini coefficient. A clonotype found in more than one individual was treated as public. TCRdb passed the public sequencing reads through fastp at Q25 and MiXCR, retaining productive beta sequences. Records with the same CDR3 protein are collapsed into one entry carrying the most frequent genes and DNA. Clone size and V and J calls follow TCRdb, not the original study. Recorded for this sample are fewer than 550,000 distinct CDR3 sequences; less than 20% of them occurred a single time. The top ten clones comprise about 23% of the sample.

Notes on this clonotype: Its binding antigen is unknown. Per-nucleotide qualities are absent, and no much larger clonotype sits a single base away.

The same sample was also used in a study of T cells in Graves' hyperthyroidism and ophthalmopathy. The second paper further reports: Stable Graves' hyperthyroidism was defined as no progression to ophthalmopathy during 18 months of follow-up. The hyperthyroidism patients were between 18 and 65 years old and newly diagnosed, with a disease duration of less than 2 months. The study excluded patients with uncontrolled infections, other autoimmune diseases, pregnancy or lactation. Diagnoses were based on clinical symptoms, serum thyroxine and TRAb, thyroid ultrasound and orbital computed tomography. A first-round RT-PCR of the TCR CDR3 used the HTBI primer set with the Qiagen OneStep RT-PCR kit. Most expanded thyroid clonotypes (frequency above 0.001) were also detected in blood, a finding suggesting that blood repertoires may reflect thyroid immune responses. Ophthalmopathy was separated from stable hyperthyroidism by a 13 V-J signature model, with just over 85% sensitivity and about 81% specificity obtained in cross-validation and 80%/75% obtained in testing. In validation, the model predicted progression to ophthalmopathy a median of about 6.5 months before onset, with 70% to 71% sensitivity and 72.22% specificity. To identify distinguishing TCR V-J signatures, a discovery cohort of about 95 patients was used, comprising 40 to 45 with Graves' ophthalmopathy and about 59 with stable Graves' hyperthyroidism. Whether ophthalmopathy could be predicted prospectively was tested in an independent validation cohort made up of 18 to 20 hyperthyroidism patients plus 17 patients who later progressed to ophthalmopathy. The 100 or so discovery patients were randomly split 7:3 into training and test sets. Thyroid tissue and blood T-cell repertoires from six Graves' hyperthyroidism patients were also compared in the study. After blood sampling, hyperthyroidism patients were treated with methimazole at a starting dose of 30 mg daily, and ophthalmopathy patients were treated with high-dose intravenous methylprednisolone. The libraries were constructed in a second round of multiplex PCR and then size-selected and purified. Paired-end sequencing of the libraries was performed with 100 bp reads on an Illumina HiSeq2000. Raw data were processed with SOAPnuke, discarding reads with adapters, uncalled bases, mean Phred below 15, or no exact constant-primer or identifier match. COPE v1.2.5 was used to merge high-quality paired reads, and clonotypes were defined as unique nucleotide sequences. MiTCR v1.1 was used to align the clonotypes against IMGT TRBV, TRBD and TRBJ reference segments. Only V-J combinations with frequency above 0.0001, covering 99% to 99.2% of repertoires, were analysed. The TCS score was defined as F50 (clonal expansion) divided by E x V (chaos), with BLOSUM62-based TCRdist calculated between CDR3 peptides within each V-J. Welch's t-statistics and random forest reduced around 550 V-J features to about 12, which were used in a naive Bayes classifier (R e1071). No statistical method was used to set the sample size in advance, and investigators knew the group allocation. The paper reports TCR Vbeta CDR3 sequencing of some 140 peripheral blood samples: around 41 ophthalmopathy, about 75 hyperthyroidism and around 17 progressor patients.

The sequence was collected from a woman under 30 with Graves disease. Donor details come from another sample of the same person, matched by shared clones. The V and J genes are TRBV27 and TRBJ2-5, with 9 junctional bases fitting TRBD2. Sample: peripheral blood mononuclear cells (PBMCs), taken at new diagnosis, from a patient treated with antithyroid drugs. The CDR3 protein is CASSFLAGKETQYF. The nucleotide sequence is given as TGTGCCAGCAGTTTTCTAGCGGGAAAAGAGACCCAGTACTTC.